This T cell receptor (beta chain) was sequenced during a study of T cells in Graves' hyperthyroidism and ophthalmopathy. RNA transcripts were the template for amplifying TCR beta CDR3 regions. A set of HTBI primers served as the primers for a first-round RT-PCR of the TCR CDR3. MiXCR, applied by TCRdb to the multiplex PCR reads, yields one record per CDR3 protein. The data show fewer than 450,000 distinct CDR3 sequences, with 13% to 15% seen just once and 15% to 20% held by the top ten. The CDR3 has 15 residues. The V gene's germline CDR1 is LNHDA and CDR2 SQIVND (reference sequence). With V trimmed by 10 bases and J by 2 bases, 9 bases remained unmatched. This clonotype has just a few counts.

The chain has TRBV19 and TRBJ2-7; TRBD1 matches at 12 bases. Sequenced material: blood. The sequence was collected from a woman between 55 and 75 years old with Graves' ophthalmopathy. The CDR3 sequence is CATKPGQGAAYEQYF. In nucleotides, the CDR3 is TGTGCCACCAAACCGGGACAGGGGGCCGCCTACGAGCAGTACTTC. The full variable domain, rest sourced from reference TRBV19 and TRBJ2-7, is DGGITQSPKYLFRKEGQNVTLSCEQNLNHDAMYWYRQDPGQGLRLIYYSQIVNDFQKGDIAEGYSVSREKKESFPLTVTSAQKNPTAFYLCATKPGQGAAYEQYFGPGTRLTVT.